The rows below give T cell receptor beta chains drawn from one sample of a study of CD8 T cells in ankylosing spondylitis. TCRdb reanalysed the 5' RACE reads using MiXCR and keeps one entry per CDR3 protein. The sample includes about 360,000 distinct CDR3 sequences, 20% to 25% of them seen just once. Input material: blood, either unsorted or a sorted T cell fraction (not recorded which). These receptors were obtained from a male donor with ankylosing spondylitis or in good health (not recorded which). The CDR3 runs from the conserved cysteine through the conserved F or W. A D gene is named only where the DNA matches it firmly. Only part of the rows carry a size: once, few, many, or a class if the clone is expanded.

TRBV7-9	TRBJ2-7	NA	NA	CASSARETYEQYF	TGTGCCAGCAGCGCCCGGGAAACCTACGAGCAGTACTTC
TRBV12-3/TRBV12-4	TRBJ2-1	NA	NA	CASSETSQNYGEQFF	TGTGCCAGCAGTGAGACCAGCCAGAACTACGGTGAGCAGTTCTTC
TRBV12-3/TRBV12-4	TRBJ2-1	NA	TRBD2	CASSFLAVTYNEQFF	TGTGCCAGCAGTTTTCTAGCGGTGACCTACAATGAGCAGTTCTTC
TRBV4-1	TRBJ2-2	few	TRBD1	CASSRFPGQGPTGELFF	TGCGCCAGCAGCCGATTCCCGGGACAGGGTCCCACCGGGGAGCTGTTTTTT
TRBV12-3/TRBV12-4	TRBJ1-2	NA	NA	CASSLGGAAGYTF	TGTGCCAGCAGTTTAGGAGGGGCCGCGGGCTACACCTTC
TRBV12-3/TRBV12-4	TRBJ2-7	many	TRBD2	CASSFSGGGTYEQYF	TGTGCCAGCAGTTTCTCTGGCGGGGGTACCTACGAGCAGTACTTC
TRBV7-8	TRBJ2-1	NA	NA	CASSLTGTQFGYNEQFF	TGTGCCAGCAGCTTAACCGGGACACAATTTGGCTACAATGAGCAGTTCTTC
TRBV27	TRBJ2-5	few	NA	CASINPGTVQETQYF	TGTGCCAGCATCAACCCCGGGACTGTCCAAGAGACCCAGTACTTC
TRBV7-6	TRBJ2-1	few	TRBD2	CASSLSGGEKHEQFF	TGTGCCAGCAGCCTCAGCGGGGGGGAAAAGCATGAGCAGTTCTTC
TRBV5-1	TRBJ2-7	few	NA	CASRSRWGAPDEQYF	TGCGCCAGCCGAAGCCGGTGGGGGGCACCGGACGAGCAGTACTTC
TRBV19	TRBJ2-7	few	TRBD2	CASKLIGGESSYEQYF	TGTGCCAGTAAACTCATCGGGGGGGAGAGCTCCTACGAGCAGTACTTC
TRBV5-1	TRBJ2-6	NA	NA	CASSLDRAGANVLTF	TGCGCCAGCAGCTTGGATAGGGCTGGGGCCAACGTCCTGACTTTC
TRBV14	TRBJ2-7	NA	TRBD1	CASSQSWDRAYEQYF	TGTGCCAGCAGCCAATCGTGGGACAGGGCTTACGAGCAGTACTTC
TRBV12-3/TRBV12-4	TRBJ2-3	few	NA	CASSGRLTDTQYF	TGTGCCAGCAGCGGGCGACTCACAGATACGCAGTATTTT
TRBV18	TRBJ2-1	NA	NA	CASATENNEQIF	TGTGCCAGCGCGACAGAGAACAATGAGCAGATCTTC
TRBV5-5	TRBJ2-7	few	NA	CASSPAWVGSPYEQYF	TGTGCCAGCAGCCCCGCTTGGGTGGGCTCACCCTACGAGCAGTACTTC
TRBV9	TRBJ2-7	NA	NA	CASSPTGTSYEQYF	TGTGCCAGCAGCCCCACCGGGACCAGCTACGAGCAGTACTTC
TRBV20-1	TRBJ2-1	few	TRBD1	CSARVRGLEYNEQFF	TGCAGTGCTAGAGTAAGGGGGCTAGAATACAATGAGCAGTTCTTC
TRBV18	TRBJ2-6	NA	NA	CASSPWSRSSSSGANVLTF	TGTGCCAGCTCACCATGGTCCCGGAGCTCTTCCTCTGGGGCCAACGTCCTGACTTTC
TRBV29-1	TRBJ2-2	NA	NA	CSVVSGELFF	TGCAGCGTTGTTAGCGGGGAGCTGTTTTTT
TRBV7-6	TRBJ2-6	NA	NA	CASSLFREGASGANVLTF	TGTGCCAGCAGCTTGTTCAGGGAAGGAGCCTCTGGGGCCAACGTCCTGACTTTC
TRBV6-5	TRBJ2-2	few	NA	CASSYYGDTGELFF	TGTGCCAGCAGTTACTATGGGGACACCGGGGAGCTGTTTTTT
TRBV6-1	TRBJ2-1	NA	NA	CASSIEGPFNEQFF	TGTGCCAGCAGTATAGAGGGGCCCTTCAATGAGCAGTTCTTC
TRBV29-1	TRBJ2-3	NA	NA	CSVDARYTDTQYF	TGCAGCGTTGATGCCCGCTACACAGATACGCAGTATTTT
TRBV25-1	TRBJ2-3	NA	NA	CASSFPQGLTDTQYF	TGTGCCAGCAGTTTCCCGCAGGGACTCACAGATACGCAGTATTTT
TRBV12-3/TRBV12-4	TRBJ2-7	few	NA	CASSLPGFYEQYF	TGTGCCAGCAGTTTGCCAGGGTTCTACGAGCAGTACTTC
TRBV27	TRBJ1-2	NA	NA	CASSLSGTFWGYTF	TGTGCCAGCAGTTTGTCCGGGACATTTTGGGGCTACACCTTC